Presented here are 12 T cell receptor beta chains from one specimen sequenced in a study of graft-versus-host responses after intestinal transplantation. Generated by immunoSEQ multiplex PCR, the TCRdb table keeps only in-frame clones and is missing some. Here the sample spans about 99,000 clones, roughly 93% being singletons. The antigens these receptors bind are not known. The sample consisted of unstimulated CD8+ T cells sorted from spleen or lymph node cells, taken before intestinal transplant. The receptors were sampled from a human donor who received an intestinal transplant.

The rearrangement joins TRBV10-3 to TRBJ2-7; TRBD2 is a possible D gene (5 bases). CDR3 length: 12 residues. In germline, CDR1 is ENHRY, CDR2 SYGVKD. Trimming shortened V by 2 bases and J by 4 bases, and 6 bases separated the two germline ends. CDR3 loop: CAISETGYEQYF. In nucleotides, the CDR3 is TGTGCCATCAGTGAGACGGGGTACGAGCAGTACTTC.

The V and J genes are TRBV5-4 and TRBJ2-1, with D unresolved. The V end lost 5 bases, the J end lost 7 bases, and 7 bases lay between the germline ends. The CDR3 is made up of 11 amino acids. Germline V CDR1 and CDR2: SGHNT, YYREEE (reference sequence). The CDR3 sequence: CASRSVNEQFF. CDR3 DNA: TGTGCCAGCAGGTCAGTGAATGAGCAGTTCTTC.

J is TRBJ1-2 and V is TRBV30; D is ambiguous. V was trimmed by 5 bases and J by 3 bases, leaving 13 bases between them. Germline CDR1 GTSNPN, CDR2 SVGIG (reference sequence). The CDR3 runs 13 residues. The CDR3, as DNA: TGTGCCTGGGACGGCCGCAGCTACTATGGCTACACCTTC. It translates to CAWDGRSYYGYTF. The full variable domain, its missing parts supplied by reference TRBV30 and TRBJ1-2, is SQTIHQWPATLVQPVGSPLSLECTVEGTSNPNLYWYRQAAGRGLQLLFYSVGIGQISSEVPQNLSASRPQDRQFILSSKKLLLSDSGFYLCAWDGRSYYGYTFGSGTRLTVV.

The rearrangement joins TRBV11-2 to TRBJ2-3; D gene unclear. CDR3 size: 18 residues. Germline CDR1 SGHAT, CDR2 FQNNGV. Deletions cut 1 base from V and 0 bases from J, with 17 bases between. CDR3 sequence reads: CASSLATAERTSTDTQYF. In nucleotides, the CDR3 is TGTGCCAGCAGCTTAGCTACAGCCGAACGCACTAGCACAGATACGCAGTATTTT.

Here the CDR3 reads CASSSFSGGDNEQFF. The DNA of the CDR3 is TGTGCCAGCAGCTCCTTTAGCGGGGGGGACAATGAGCAGTTCTTC. The rearrangement links TRBV7-6 to TRBJ2-1; 11 bases match TRBD2. With V trimmed by 4 bases and J by 5 bases, 4 bases remained unmatched. CDR1 and CDR2 (germline): SGHVS, FNYEAQ. The CDR3 is 15 amino acids.

The CDR3 spells CASELGINTGELFF. Written as DNA, the CDR3 is TGTGCCAGCGAGCTTGGGATTAACACCGGGGAGCTGTTTTTT. The chain recombines TRBV5-4 with TRBJ2-2; no firm D call. This CDR3 contains 14 residues. Trimming left V 7 bases short and J 2 bases short, with 12 bases between. Germline CDR1 is SGHNT and CDR2 is YYREEE (reference sequence). Filled out from reference TRBV5-4 and TRBJ2-2, the complete variable domain reads ETGVTQSPTHLIKTRGQQVTLRCSSQSGHNTVSWYQQALGQGPQFIFQYYREEENGRGNFPPRFSGLQFPNYSSELNVNALELDDSALYLCASELGINTGELFFGEGSRLTVL.

The chain combines TRBV10-1 with TRBJ2-1, with D perhaps TRBD2 (6 bases). The CDR3 has 17 amino acids. Deletions cut 2 bases from V and 0 bases from J, with 14 bases between. CDR1 WNHNN and CDR2 SYGVQD come from the germline V gene (reference sequence). The CDR3 here is CASSETGTHFSYNEQFF. For the CDR3, the DNA is TGCGCCAGCAGTGAGACCGGGACTCACTTCTCCTACAATGAGCAGTTCTTC.

The V and J genes are TRBV25-1 and TRBJ1-2, with D maybe TRBD1 (6 bases). V lost 6 bases and J lost 8, with 13 bases in between. CDR1 MGHDK and CDR2 SYGVNS come from the germline V gene. This CDR3 has 12 residues. The CDR3 region is CASSQGIGGYTF. In nucleotides, the CDR3 is TGTGCCAGCAGCCAGGGGATAGGGGGCTACACCTTC.

CDR3 sequence: CASSLAYRGQGTDTQYF. The CDR3 DNA reads TGTGCCAGCAGCTTAGCTTACAGGGGGCAGGGCACAGATACGCAGTATTTT. The J gene is TRBJ2-3, the V gene TRBV7-6, with TRBD1 matching over 9 bases. The CDR3 is 17 amino acids. With V trimmed by 0 bases and J by 1 base, 5 bases remained unmatched. The germline V gene encodes CDR1 SGHVS and CDR2 FNYEAQ.

This clone occurred once. The chain employs TRBV6-4 and TRBJ1-4, with 10 bases lining up with TRBD1. V shed 4 bases, J shed 7 bases, and the junction held 18 bases outside the gene matches. CDR1 and CDR2 (germline): MRHNA, SNTAGT. CDR3 size: 19 residues. The DNA for the CDR3 is TGTGCCAGCAGTGGGTATCACGACAGGGGGCGCGAGGTTATTGAAAAACTGTTTTTT. It yields the protein CASSGYHDRGREVIEKLFF.

A remark on this clone: Within the sample, other DNA sequences also encode this same CDR3. This CDR3 reads CASSYSGSYEQYF. CDR3 nucleotides: TGTGCCAGCAGTTACTCGGGCTCCTACGAGCAGTACTTC. The rearrangement joins TRBV6-6 to TRBJ2-7; D uncertain. Trimming removed 0 bases at V and 0 bases at J, with 3 bases between. The germline CDR1 and CDR2 sequences are MNHNY and SVGAGI (reference sequence). CDR3 length: 13 amino acids.

The chain joins TRBV6-5 to TRBJ2-7; possible D gene TRBD1, 6 bases. The V gene lost 0 bases and the J gene lost 2 bases, with 14 bases spanning the gap. This CDR3 spans 16 amino acids. Germline CDR1 MNHEY, CDR2 SVGAGI. The CDR3 protein is CASSYSSYRVTYEQYF. Here the CDR3 DNA reads TGTGCCAGCAGTTACTCCAGTTACAGGGTTACCTACGAGCAGTACTTC.